In this sample, the clone carrying this TCR beta chain turned up many times. What it binds is unknown. This sample was taken from a study of T-cell reconstitution after alpha-beta-depleted transplantation in children. Study observations and caveats: After transplant, at about two months, alpha-beta T cells were reportedly derived from several hundred expanded graft clones. Among T cells one year after transplant, newly produced cells accounted for most counts and diversity. The high TCRbeta diversity at day 60 in some patients came from surviving recipient T cells and thymic progenitors.

The germline V and J ends were trimmed by 2 bases and 7 bases, with 10 bases remaining between them. This CDR3 contains 13 residues. Germline V lookup: CDR1 SGHRS, CDR2 YFSETQ. Library preparation (for TCRbeta) was performed with unique molecular identifiers. TCRdb re-analysed the PCR reads in MiXCR, keeping a single row per CDR3 protein. The sample lists over 100,000 distinct CDR3 sequences, roughly 6% occurring once. The gene calls are TRBV5-1 and TRBJ2-1; no firm D call. This clonotype originated in a female patient aged 2 to 10 who had a stem cell transplant for Fanconi anemia, so the T cells may come from the graft donor. The source material was PBMCs, mostly from graft donor cells, sampled 60 days after TCRalphabeta/CD19-depleted stem cell transplant. The CDR3 region is CASSFIAGNEQFF. The DNA of the CDR3 is TGCGCCAGCAGCTTTATAGCAGGTAATGAGCAGTTCTTC.